This is a list of T cell receptor beta chains from one sample in a study of blood T cell repertoires in COVID-19. Assay used: immunoSEQ multiplex PCR; TCRdb lists only in-frame clones, some missing. This repertoire shows more than 200,000 clones, about nine tenths found once; its top ten account for roughly 1.7%. The sample consisted of peripheral blood. Receptors originate from a man aged 70-80 years with acute or convalescent COVID-19. The CDR3 runs from the conserved cysteine through the conserved F or W. Each record gives: clone size, D gene, J gene, V gene, CDR3 protein, CDR3 DNA. A D gene is named only where the DNA matches it firmly. A row's size may be missing; if present it is once, few, many or a size class.

size: .
D: TRBD1
J: TRBJ1-6
V: TRBV9
CDR3: CASSRDSQDSPLHF
DNA: TGTGCCAGCAGCCGGGACAGTCAAGATTCACCCCTCCACTTT

size: .
D: .
J: TRBJ2-3
V: TRBV19
CDR3: CASSISGSDTQYF
DNA: TGTGCCAGTAGTATCTCAGGAAGCGATACGCAGTATTTT

size: .
D: TRBD2
J: TRBJ2-2
V: TRBV7-9
CDR3: CASSLVFRTSGMGAGELFF
DNA: TGTGCCAGCAGCTTAGTTTTCCGGACTAGCGGGATGGGGGCCGGGGAGCTGTTTTTT

size: .
D: TRBD2
J: TRBJ2-3
V: TRBV19
CDR3: CASSIKRAGVGTDTQYF
DNA: TGTGCCAGTAGTATAAAGAGGGCGGGAGTTGGCACAGATACGCAGTATTTT

size: .
D: TRBD1
J: TRBJ1-2
V: TRBV28
CDR3: CASRGQGRLELGYTF
DNA: TGTGCCAGCAGGGGACAGGGACGACTGGAGTTGGGCTACACCTTC

size: .
D: .
J: TRBJ1-6
V: TRBV7-2
CDR3: CASSPLRSSPLHF
DNA: TGTGCCAGCAGCCCATTGAGGAGTTCACCCCTCCACTTT

size: .
D: TRBD1
J: TRBJ1-2
V: TRBV6-5
CDR3: CASTSGQPYGYTF
DNA: TGTGCCAGCACCTCGGGACAGCCCTATGGCTACACCTTC

size: .
D: .
J: TRBJ1-3
V: TRBV6-5
CDR3: CASSRALAGNTIYF
DNA: TGTGCCAGCTCCAGGGCCTTGGCTGGAAACACCATATATTTT

size: .
D: TRBD1
J: TRBJ1-5
V: TRBV19
CDR3: CASSVDRGNQPQHF
DNA: TGTGCCAGTAGTGTGGACAGGGGCAATCAGCCCCAGCATTTT

size: once
D: .
J: TRBJ2-4
V: TRBV21-1
CDR3: CASSKGGQPLAKNIQYF
DNA: TGTGCCAGCAGCAAAGGGGGACAGCCACTAGCCAAAAACATTCAGTACTTC

size: .
D: TRBD2
J: TRBJ2-5
V: TRBV4-2
CDR3: CATQPQLAGGGETQYF
DNA: TGTGCCACCCAACCTCAGCTAGCGGGAGGGGGAGAGACCCAGTACTTC

size: few
D: TRBD1
J: TRBJ2-5
V: TRBV7-6
CDR3: CASSLEQGQETQYF
DNA: TGTGCCAGCAGCTTAGAACAGGGGCAAGAGACCCAGTACTTC

size: .
D: .
J: TRBJ2-5
V: TRBV7-2
CDR3: CASSQTRIQTQYF
DNA: TGTGCCAGCAGCCAGACTAGAATACAGACCCAGTACTTC

size: .
D: .
J: TRBJ1-2
V: TRBV27
CDR3: CASSLRMTGTYGYTF
DNA: TGTGCCAGCAGTTTACGAATGACAGGCACCTATGGCTACACCTTC

size: .
D: .
J: TRBJ1-3
V: TRBV3-1/TRBV3-2
CDR3: CASSLRVGGSGNTIYF
DNA: TGTGCCAGCAGCCTCCGAGTGGGGGGCTCTGGAAACACCATATATTTT

size: once
D: TRBD2
J: TRBJ2-1
V: TRBV28
CDR3: CASRVGLAGAGEQFF
DNA: TGTGCCAGCAGAGTGGGACTAGCGGGAGCTGGGGAGCAGTTCTTC

size: .
D: .
J: TRBJ2-2
V: TRBV3-1/TRBV3-2
CDR3: CASSQVLSGELFF
DNA: TGTGCCAGCAGCCAAGTCCTGTCCGGGGAGCTGTTTTTT

size: .
D: TRBD2
J: TRBJ2-5
V: TRBV7-2
CDR3: CASSREAGEQETQYF
DNA: TGTGCCAGCAGTCGGGAGGCCGGGGAACAAGAGACCCAGTACTTC

size: .
D: .
J: TRBJ1-4
V: TRBV19
CDR3: CASSPGGGNEKLFF
DNA: TGTGCCAGTAGTCCCGGGGGGGGTAATGAAAAACTGTTTTTT

size: .
D: .
J: TRBJ2-2
V: TRBV27
CDR3: CASSWGRNTGELFF
DNA: TGTGCCAGCAGCTGGGGCAGAAACACCGGGGAGCTGTTTTTT

size: .
D: TRBD1
J: TRBJ2-5
V: TRBV12-3/TRBV12-4
CDR3: CASRRQGAETQYF
DNA: TGTGCCAGCAGACGACAGGGGGCCGAGACCCAGTACTTC

size: .
D: TRBD2
J: TRBJ2-2
V: TRBV6-2/TRBV6-3
CDR3: CASSYVVAGGTNTGELFF
DNA: TGTGCCAGCAGTTACGTAGTAGCGGGAGGGACGAACACCGGGGAGCTGTTTTTT

size: .
D: .
J: TRBJ2-5
V: TRBV25-1
CDR3: CASSESPRSTQYF
DNA: TGTGCCAGCAGTGAATCCCCCAGGTCGACCCAGTACTTC

size: few
D: .
J: TRBJ2-1
V: TRBV28
CDR3: CASSPPGTRYNEQFF
DNA: TGTGCCAGCAGCCCGCCTGGGACTCGGTACAATGAGCAGTTCTTC

size: few
D: .
J: TRBJ2-1
V: TRBV7-3
CDR3: CASSPLASAMNEQFF
DNA: TGTGCCAGCAGCCCCCTGGCTAGCGCGATGAATGAGCAGTTCTTC

size: .
D: .
J: TRBJ2-1
V: TRBV2
CDR3: CAGDEAGRGNNEQFF
DNA: TGTGCCGGCGATGAAGCGGGAAGGGGGAACAATGAGCAGTTCTTC

size: .
D: TRBD2
J: TRBJ2-1
V: TRBV19
CDR3: CASNPGTSGTREQFF
DNA: TGTGCCAGTAACCCCGGGACTAGCGGGACCCGAGAGCAGTTCTTC

size: .
D: .
J: TRBJ2-1
V: TRBV11-3
CDR3: CASSLEGTSEQFF
DNA: TGTGCCAGCAGCTTGGAGGGGACCAGTGAGCAGTTCTTC